Given below is one TCR beta chain in context. Its antigen is currently unknown. This sample was taken from a study of brain T cells in children with intractable seizures. The sequenced cases were selected for having the highest brain T cell transcript signatures. At least one anti-epileptic drug was given before surgery. Sequencing was performed with immunoSEQ multiplex PCR; in TCRdb, only in-frame clones are kept and a portion is missing. This table holds around 100,000 clones, 85% to 95% found once. Overall study findings and caveats: Patients' HCMV serostatus was unknown; virus specificity rests on CDR3 similarity alone. Absence of clones before surgery may stem from lower sequencing depth.

This CDR3 has 14 amino acids. Unmatched junction bases numbered 6, after V lost 3 bases and J lost 4 bases. Per the germline V gene, CDR1 is MDHEN and CDR2 is SYDVKM. This clonotype was sampled from a boy in the first two years of life with hemimegalencephaly and intractable seizures. V gene TRBV28 combines with J gene TRBJ2-7; the match to TRBD2 covers 7 bases. Sequencing used peripheral blood, obtained at surgery. This chain's CDR3 is CASSFGGMYYEQYF. Here the CDR3 DNA reads TGTGCCAGCAGTTTCGGGGGGATGTATTACGAGCAGTACTTC.